A single sample gave rise to the 26 T cell receptor beta chains below, sequenced in a study of blood T cell repertoires in COVID-19. Clones were read by immunoSEQ multiplex PCR, and TCRdb kept only the in-frame ones, dropping some. The sample consists of 95,000 to 150,000 clones, about 87% of them appearing once. The specimen was peripheral blood. Receptors originate from a woman between 65 and 79 years old with acute or convalescent COVID-19.

This clone occurred a few times. V and J are TRBV29-1 and TRBJ1-3; 7 bases match TRBD1. Germline V lookup: CDR1 SQVTM, CDR2 ANQGSEA. The CDR3 has 15 amino acids. Germline trimming cut 6 bases from V and 6 bases from J; bases unmatched to any gene: 14. CDR3 nucleotide sequence: TGCAGCGTGACCACGACAGGGAGAAAGGAAAACACCATATATTTT. It is translated as CSVTTTGRKENTIYF.

This chain joins TRBV6-5 and TRBJ2-5, with a weak D call TRBD2 (6 bases). With 6 bases removed from V and 6 bases from J, the gap between germline ends came to 17 bases. The germline V gene has CDR1 MNHEY and CDR2 SVGAGI. The CDR3 runs to 14 residues. This CDR3 reads CASSSRESGQTQYF. The CDR3 coding sequence is TGTGCCAGCAGCTCCCGGGAGTCGGGGCAGACCCAGTACTTC.

This sequence joins TRBV5-1 and TRBJ2-7; 8 bases agree with TRBD1. After removal of 4 bases from V and 5 bases from J, the junction contained 8 bases not matched to a gene. Germline values: CDR1 SGHRS, CDR2 YFSETQ. The CDR3 covers 14 residues. Here the CDR3 reads CASSRRRDRNEQYF. Written as DNA, the CDR3 is TGCGCCAGCAGCCGCCGCCGGGACAGGAACGAGCAGTACTTC. Filled out from reference TRBV5-1 and TRBJ2-7, the complete variable domain reads KAGVTQTPRYLIKTRGQQVTLSCSPISGHRSVSWYQQTPGQGLQFLFEYFSETQRNKGNFPGRFSGRQFSNSRSEMNVSTLELGDSALYLCASSRRRDRNEQYFGPGTRLTVT.

The V and J genes are TRBV5-3 and TRBJ1-5; D is undetermined. TRBV5-3 carries the ORF label, with uncertain function. This CDR3 contains 18 residues. V was clipped by 3 bases and J by 0 bases, with 19 bases between them. CDR3 sequence reads: CARSSRVRDLYSNQPQHF. The CDR3 region has the DNA TGTGCCAGAAGCTCCCGTGTGCGGGATTTGTATAGCAATCAGCCCCAGCATTTT.

This chain links TRBV23-1 with TRBJ2-7; D call uncertain. TRBV23-1 is filed as an ORF, its function uncertain. The CDR3 sequence is 15 residues long. V lost 3 bases and J lost 3, with 15 bases in between. The CDR3, as DNA: TGCGCCAGCAGTCACCTTGGCGGAGACGTCTACGAGCAGTACTTC. Its protein is CASSHLGGDVYEQYF.

The J gene is TRBJ2-2, the V gene TRBV7-9; TRBD1 is a possible D gene (6 bases). This CDR3 has 15 residues. V was clipped by 6 bases and J by 0 bases, with 11 bases between them. Looked up from germline, CDR1 is SEHNR and CDR2 is FQNEAQ (reference sequence). CDR3 amino acids: CASRGQQTNTGELFF. DNA of the CDR3: TGTGCCAGCAGGGGACAACAGACGAACACCGGGGAGCTGTTTTTT.

The J gene is TRBJ2-1, the V gene TRBV24-1; D unclear. V was clipped by 2 bases and J by 1 base, with 14 bases between them. The CDR3 runs to 17 residues. Germline-derived CDR1 and CDR2 are KGHDR and SFDVKD. CDR3 residues: CATSDSVGSLSYNEQFF. Written as DNA, the CDR3 is TGTGCCACCAGTGATTCTGTCGGTAGCCTGTCCTACAATGAGCAGTTCTTC.

V gene TRBV29-1 combines with J gene TRBJ2-3; TRBD2 is a possible D gene (6 bases). This CDR3 is built from 13 residues. Trimming took 7 bases from V and 6 from J, leaving 17 bases between them. Germline V gene data show CDR1 as SQVTM and CDR2 as ANQGSEA. CDR3 coding DNA: TGCAGCGCCGCGGGACGCTTTTTGGATACGCAGTATTTT. Protein product: CSAAGRFLDTQYF.

This rearrangement joins TRBV28 to TRBJ2-7, with TRBD2 identical over 7 bases. The germline V gene has CDR1 MDHEN and CDR2 SYDVKM. This CDR3 has 15 amino acids. Germline trimming cut 5 bases from V and 2 bases from J; bases unmatched to any gene: 9. This CDR3 is CASSLLVGGTYEQYF. CDR3 nucleotide sequence: TGTGCCAGCAGTCTTCTCGTCGGGGGGACCTACGAGCAGTACTTC.

This chain connects TRBV19 to TRBJ1-1, with a weak D call TRBD1 (6 bases). V was shortened by 6 bases and J by 2 bases, with 10 bases between the two germline ends. CDR3 size: 13 residues. Germline V CDR1 and CDR2: LNHDA, SQIVND (reference sequence). The CDR3 DNA is TGTGCCAGTAGCTCACAGGGTAACACTGAAGCTTTCTTT. Its translation is CASSSQGNTEAFF.

This chain joins TRBV30 and TRBJ1-2, with 7 bases identical to TRBD1. Trimming at V came to 0 bases and at J to 7 bases, leaving 8 bases not matched to a gene. From germline, CDR1 is GTSNPN and CDR2 SVGIG (reference sequence). The CDR3 is 14 amino acids. CDR3 sequence reads: CAWSVYLQGTGYTF. In DNA form, the CDR3 reads TGTGCCTGGAGTGTATACCTACAGGGGACTGGCTACACCTTC. The full variable domain, in which reference TRBV30 and TRBJ1-2 provide the parts outside the CDR3, is SQTIHQWPATLVQPVGSPLSLECTVEGTSNPNLYWYRQAAGRGLQLLFYSVGIGQISSEVPQNLSASRPQDRQFILSSKKLLLSDSGFYLCAWSVYLQGTGYTFGSGTRLTVV.

The gene calls are TRBV5-8 and TRBJ2-1; 8 bases are a match to TRBD1. The germline gives CDR1 SGHTS, CDR2 YDEGEE. The CDR3 is made up of 15 amino acids. V was pared by 1 base and J by 7 bases, with 7 bases of the junction left unmatched. CDR3 protein: CASSLSRTGRNEQFF. DNA of the CDR3: TGTGCCAGCAGCTTGTCGAGGACAGGGCGGAATGAGCAGTTCTTC.

The V and J genes are TRBV5-4 and TRBJ1-5; D is unresolved. Germline V gene sequence: CDR1 SGHNT, CDR2 YYREEE (reference sequence). The CDR3 has 13 amino acids. The V and J ends lost 0 bases and 6 bases respectively, with 7 bases between them. The CDR3 sequence: CASSLAPGQPQHF. Here the CDR3 DNA reads TGTGCCAGCAGCTTGGCCCCGGGTCAGCCCCAGCATTTT.

V and J are TRBV6-5 and TRBJ1-3, with D perhaps matching TRBD1 (6 bases). The germline V and J ends were trimmed by 5 bases and 3 bases, with 11 bases remaining between them. The germline V gene has CDR1 MNHEY and CDR2 SVGAGI. CDR3 size: 14 residues. Here the CDR3 reads CASSTGQYGNTIYF. The CDR3, as DNA: TGTGCCAGCAGTACCGGACAGTATGGAAACACCATATATTTT.

The V and J genes are TRBV11-2 and TRBJ1-1; D is uncertain. Between the trimmed V and J ends, which lost 5 bases and 0 bases, there was a span of 16 bases. Per the germline V gene, CDR1 is SGHAT and CDR2 is FQNNGV. This CDR3 is 16 amino acids long. CDR3 bases: TGTGCCAGCAGCCCTCCGGGAAGAAATATGAACACTGAAGCTTTCTTT. Amino acids: CASSPPGRNMNTEAFF. The whole variable domain, filled in from reference TRBV11-2 and TRBJ1-1, reads EAGVAQSPRYKIIEKRQSVAFWCNPISGHATLYWYQQILGQGPKLLIQFQNNGVVDDSQLPKDRFSAERLKGVDSTLKIQPAKLEDSAVYLCASSPPGRNMNTEAFFGQGTRLTVV.

J is TRBJ1-4 and V is TRBV5-4; 9 nucleotides match TRBD1. CDR1 and CDR2 (germline): SGHNT, YYREEE (reference sequence). After removal of 2 bases from V and 6 bases from J, the junction contained 5 bases not matched to a gene. This CDR3 spans 15 amino acids. CDR3 DNA: TGTGCCAGCAGCTTCCAGACAGGGGGGGATGAAAAACTGTTTTTT. This translates into CASSFQTGGDEKLFF.

A single count supports this clone. The gene calls are TRBV18 and TRBJ1-3, with 8 bases aligning to TRBD1. The CDR3 covers 15 residues. The V gene end was trimmed by 3 bases and the J gene end by 3 bases; junction bases not matched to a gene: 4. CDR1 KGHSH and CDR2 LQKENI come from the germline V gene. The CDR3 DNA follows: TGTGCCAGCTCACCCTTCGACAGGGGTGGAAACACCATATATTTT. This gives the protein CASSPFDRGGNTIYF.

Of note for this clone: The same CDR3 is also encoded by other DNA sequences in this sample. The V gene is TRBV18, the J gene TRBJ1-2; possibly TRBD1 for D (5 bases). The CDR3 contains 13 residues. Between the trimmed V and J ends, which lost 2 bases and 3 bases, there was a span of 7 bases. The germline gives CDR1 KGHSH, CDR2 LQKENI. CDR3 sequence reads: CASSPGGDYGYTF. The CDR3 coding sequence is TGTGCCAGCTCACCAGGGGGGGACTATGGCTACACCTTC. Full variable domain (rest looked up from reference TRBV18 and TRBJ1-2): NAGVMQNPRHLVRRRGQEARLRCSPMKGHSHVYWYRQLPEEGLKFMVYLQKENIIDESGMPKERFSAEFPKEGPSILRIQQVVRGDSAAYFCASSPGGDYGYTFGSGTRLTVV.

V is TRBV24-1 and J is TRBJ2-5; 8 bases map to TRBD1. This CDR3 comprises 14 residues. V shed 12 bases and J 4 bases; nucleotides not matched to a gene: 12. From germline, CDR1 is KGHDR and CDR2 SFDVKD. DNA of the CDR3: TGTGCCGTATCAGGGGGCGGGGTTGGAGAGACCCAGTACTTC. It is translated as CAVSGGGVGETQYF.

The chain carries TRBV24-1 and TRBJ2-1, with 15 bases fitting TRBD2. There are 19 residues in the CDR3. Germline CDR1 and CDR2: KGHDR and SFDVKD. After removal of 6 bases from V and 0 bases from J, the junction contained 8 bases not matched to a gene. DNA for the CDR3: TGTGCCACCAGTCTTACCGGGACTAGCGGGGGGCGCTCCTACAATGAGCAGTTCTTC. It specifies CATSLTGTSGGRSYNEQFF.

CDR3 amino acids: CATSRDGNREGSPLHF. DNA for the CDR3: TGTGCCACCAGCAGAGATGGGAACAGGGAGGGTTCACCCCTCCACTTT. The chain carries TRBV15 and TRBJ1-6; a weak D match, TRBD1 (6 bases). V lost 0 bases and J lost 9, with 15 bases in between. Germline assignment: CDR1 LNHNV and CDR2 YYDKDF (reference sequence). This CDR3 contains 16 residues. Looking up the rest from reference TRBV15 and TRBJ1-6 gives the full variable domain: DAMVIQNPRYQVTQFGKPVTLSCSQTLNHNVMYWYQQKSSQAPKLLFHYYDKDFNNEADTPDNFQSRRPNTSFCFLDIRSPGLGDTAMYLCATSRDGNREGSPLHFGNGTRLTVT.

CDR3 in amino acids: CASSPSAGWGLLNYGYTF. The CDR3, as DNA: TGTGCCAGCAGCCCCTCAGCCGGTTGGGGCCTCCTTAACTATGGCTACACCTTC. The chain is built from TRBV7-9 and TRBJ1-2; D may be TRBD1 (5 bases). The CDR3 length is 18 residues. V dropped 5 bases and J dropped 1 base, with 23 bases sitting between them. Germline V gene sequence: CDR1 SEHNR, CDR2 FQNEAQ (reference sequence).

This chain links TRBV18 with TRBJ1-2; 8 bases line up with TRBD1. V shed 5 bases and J 4 bases; nucleotides not matched to a gene: 6. CDR3 size: 14 residues. Germline V gene sequence: CDR1 KGHSH, CDR2 LQKENI. CDR3 nucleotides: TGTGCCAGCTCAGAGAAGGACAGGGCCTATGGCTACACCTTC. Translation: CASSEKDRAYGYTF.

V gene TRBV18 combines with J gene TRBJ2-3; no clear D. The V gene lost 6 bases and the J gene lost 0 bases, with 10 bases spanning the gap. The germline gives CDR1 KGHSH, CDR2 LQKENI. This CDR3 has 14 residues. CDR3: CASSLQASTDTQYF. The DNA of the CDR3 is TGTGCCAGCTCCCTCCAAGCTAGCACAGATACGCAGTATTTT.

In its sample, this clone was seen once. The CDR3 here is CSASGRAIADTQYF. The CDR3 nucleotides read TGCAGTGCTAGTGGGCGAGCGATAGCAGATACGCAGTATTTT. The rearrangement links TRBV20-1 to TRBJ2-3; no clear D gene. Germline V gene sequence: CDR1 DFQATT, CDR2 SNEGSKA (reference sequence). CDR3 length: 14 amino acids. Trimming pared 3 bases from V and 4 bases from J, leaving 14 bases between.

J is TRBJ1-5 and V is TRBV3-1 (or the pseudogene TRBV3-2); TRBD1 might be the D (6 bases). Trimming cost V 4 bases and J 1 base, with 8 bases left between them. This CDR3 has 14 residues. Germline V gives CDR1 LGHDT, CDR2 YNNKEL (reference sequence). CDR3 nucleotides: TGTGCCAGCAGCCCAACAGGGAGCAATCAGCCCCAGCATTTT. Translating it yields CASSPTGSNQPQHF.